The 21 T cell receptor beta chains below were found in one sample sequenced in a study of shared clonotypes between healthy human individuals. Sequenced by immunoSEQ multiplex PCR; TCRdb stores in-frame clones only, minus some. This sample carries some 690,000 clones, around 91% of them seen once, and the ten largest clones take less than 40%. Material for sequencing was memory CD8+ T cells from PBMCs. Noted subset: CD45RO+ cells pooled with CCR7-negative TemRA cells. The source is a man aged 18 to 30 in good health. Some clones in this sample may be carry-over from other donors' samples.

The table lists this clone with a count of one. The genes are TRBV5-5 and TRBJ2-6, with D possibly matching TRBD2 (6 bases). V lost 4 bases to trimming and J lost 2 bases, with 16 bases between them. Looked up from germline, CDR1 is SGHKS and CDR2 is YYEKEE (reference sequence). The CDR3 runs to 17 residues. The CDR3 region has the DNA TGTGCCAGCAGCCTGGGACTGCCGATAACTGGGGCCAACGTCCTGACTTTC. This translates into CASSLGLPITGANVLTF.

The chain couples TRBV7-2 to TRBJ2-1; 9 nucleotides line up with TRBD2. CDR1 is SGHTA, CDR2 FQGNSA, per germline. This CDR3 has 17 residues. After removal of 3 bases from V and 5 bases from J, the junction contained 11 bases not matched to a gene. The DNA of the CDR3 is TGTGCCAGCAGCTTCTTCTTAGCGGGAGAGTCCGACAATGAGCAGTTCTTC. It translates to CASSFFLAGESDNEQFF.

On this clone: The same CDR3 can be traced to other DNA sequences in this sample. The V gene is TRBV19, the J gene TRBJ2-1; the D is unclear. The CDR3 extends over 11 amino acids. V lost 3 bases to trimming and J lost 7 bases, with 4 bases between them. Germline V CDR1 and CDR2: LNHDA, SQIVND (reference sequence). This chain's CDR3 is CASSILNEQFF. Here the CDR3 DNA reads TGTGCCAGTAGTATTCTAAATGAGCAGTTCTTC.

This clone appeared once. The CDR3 is CASSDRAYEQYF. The CDR3 region has the DNA TGTGCCAGCAGCGACAGGGCCTACGAGCAGTACTTC. This chain connects TRBV5-6 to TRBJ2-7; TRBD1 aligns across 7 bases. Germline V CDR1 and CDR2: SGHDT, YYEEEE. V was clipped by 4 bases and J by 2 bases; unmatched bases: 0. The CDR3 is 12 amino acids.

This chain joins TRBV7-9 and TRBJ1-1; D not resolved. There are 11 residues in the CDR3. Germline CDR1 is SEHNR and CDR2 is FQNEAQ (reference sequence). The germline V and J ends were trimmed by 5 bases and 4 bases, with 5 bases remaining between them. As DNA, the CDR3 is TGTGCCAGCAGCGCCCGCACTGAAGCTTTCTTT. Protein: CASSARTEAFF. Full variable domain (rest looked up from reference TRBV7-9 and TRBJ1-1): DTGVSQNPRHKITKRGQNVTFRCDPISEHNRLYWYRQTLGQGPEFLTYFQNEAQLEKSRLLSDRFSAERPKGSFSTLEIQRTEQGDSAMYLCASSARTEAFFGQGTRLTVV.

This chain uses TRBV6-5 with TRBJ2-1; 11 bases agree with TRBD1. The CDR3 is 15 amino acids. The V gene's germline CDR1 is MNHEY and CDR2 SVGAGI. Trimming cost V 5 bases and J 7 bases; bases outside gene matches: 7. The CDR3 bases are TGTGCCAGCAGTCATCGGGACAGGGGGAGAAATGAGCAGTTCTTC. It translates to CASSHRDRGRNEQFF.

The chain carries TRBV7-8 and TRBJ1-5, with D hard to call. CDR1 SGHVS and CDR2 FQNEAQ come from the germline V gene. V lost 5 bases to trimming and J lost 2 bases, with 19 bases between them. The CDR3 runs 17 residues. The CDR3 DNA follows: TGTGCCAGCAGCCACTCTGGGCCTCCAGTGGGCAATCAGCCCCAGCATTTT. Its translation: CASSHSGPPVGNQPQHF.

This chain links TRBV4-1 with TRBJ2-7; the match to TRBD1 covers 11 bases. Trimming at V came to 5 bases and at J to 4 bases, leaving 7 bases not matched to a gene. Germline-derived CDR1 and CDR2 are MGHRA and YSYEKL. This CDR3 comprises 15 residues. CDR3 region: CASSVPGQGVYEQYF. The CDR3 DNA reads TGCGCCAGCAGCGTCCCGGGACAGGGGGTGTACGAGCAGTACTTC.

This chain joins TRBV9 and TRBJ1-3; 9 bases map to TRBD1. Germline V gene data show CDR1 as SGDLS and CDR2 as YYNGEE. The CDR3 covers 16 residues. V lost 4 bases, J lost 2 bases, and 7 bases stayed unmatched. The CDR3 DNA reads as TGTGCCAGCAGCAAAAGACAGGGGGTGACTGGAAACACCATATATTTT. Protein product: CASSKRQGVTGNTIYF.

The genes are TRBV9 and TRBJ2-7, with a weak D call TRBD1 (5 bases). This CDR3 has 14 amino acids. From germline, CDR1 is SGDLS and CDR2 YYNGEE. V lost 0 bases and J 3 bases, leaving 10 bases between the germline ends. For the CDR3, the DNA is TGTGCCAGCAGCGTAGGGGGCGGTTTCTACGAGCAGTACTTC. This encodes CASSVGGGFYEQYF.

This clone showed up many times. V is TRBV6-4 and J is TRBJ2-1, with 8 bases that match TRBD2. Germline loops: CDR1 MRHNA, CDR2 SNTAGT. V gave up 3 bases and J gave up 9 bases; unmatched junction bases: 4. The length of the CDR3 is 13 residues. CDR3: CASSETSVGEQFF. CDR3 nucleotides: TGTGCCAGCAGTGAGACTAGCGTCGGTGAGCAGTTCTTC.

This sequence joins TRBV28 and TRBJ1-1, with TRBD1 as a possible D gene (6 bases). Trimming pared 6 bases from V and 4 bases from J, leaving 15 bases between. Per the germline V gene, CDR1 is MDHEN and CDR2 is SYDVKM. This CDR3 has 14 residues. DNA of the CDR3: TGTGCCAGCAGCACAGGGTATGAGGGCACTGAAGCTTTCTTT. It is translated as CASSTGYEGTEAFF.

The chain is built from TRBV11-1 and TRBJ2-1; a weak D match, TRBD2 (5 bases). Germline CDR1 is SGHAT and CDR2 is FQDESV (reference sequence). The CDR3 is 14 residues long. Trimming stripped 8 bases from V and 1 base from J, with 12 bases between. CDR3 amino acids: CASGEPGSYNEQFF. CDR3 sequence (DNA): TGTGCCAGCGGAGAGCCGGGATCCTACAATGAGCAGTTCTTC.

J is TRBJ1-1 and V is TRBV7-3, with D maybe TRBD1 (5 bases). The germline V gene encodes CDR1 SGHTA and CDR2 FQGTGA. V shed 6 bases and J shed 4 bases, with 15 bases lying between them. This CDR3 has 14 amino acids. The CDR3 protein is CASRATGDTTEAFF. The CDR3 bases are TGTGCCAGCAGGGCAACAGGAGACACCACTGAAGCTTTCTTT.

The chain carries TRBV27 and TRBJ2-7; D is perhaps TRBD2 (6 bases). CDR3 length: 15 amino acids. Trimming removed 6 bases at V and 6 bases at J, with 21 bases between. CDR1 is MNHEY and CDR2 is SMNVEV in the germline V gene (reference sequence). The CDR3 DNA reads TGTGCCAGCAGCTTCGTTGGGACCCCGGAGGGCGAGCAGTACTTC. Translation: CASSFVGTPEGEQYF.

The V call is TRBV9, the J call TRBJ1-3; possibly TRBD1 for D (5 bases). The V end was cut by 0 bases, the J end by 7 bases, with 17 bases between. This CDR3 is 16 amino acids long. Germline loops: CDR1 SGDLS, CDR2 YYNGEE. CDR3 residues: CASSVAREAGPNTIYF. CDR3 in DNA: TGTGCCAGCAGCGTAGCTCGTGAGGCAGGGCCTAACACCATATATTTT.

The rearrangement links TRBV29-1 to TRBJ2-1; D tentatively reads TRBD1 or TRBD2 (5 bases each). This CDR3 spans 17 amino acids. The germline V and J ends were trimmed by 4 bases and 4 bases, with 23 bases remaining between them. Germline assignment: CDR1 SQVTM and CDR2 ANQGSEA. This CDR3 is CSVVFIRGVVGYNEQFF. CDR3 nucleotide sequence: TGCAGCGTTGTTTTCATTCGGGGCGTCGTGGGGTACAATGAGCAGTTCTTC.

J is TRBJ1-4 and V is TRBV14, with unresolved D. Germline loops: CDR1 SGHDN, CDR2 FVKESK. V was cut by 5 bases and J by 14 bases, with 15 bases left in between. The CDR3 is made up of 12 amino acids. In DNA, the CDR3 is TGTGCCAGCAGCAAAGGGAACCGGCTGCTGTTTTTT. This translates into CASSKGNRLLFF.

The chain combines TRBV29-1 with TRBJ1-2; maybe TRBD1 (5 bases). CDR3 length: 12 amino acids. The V end lost 3 bases, the J end lost 5 bases, and 10 bases lay between the germline ends. Germline CDR1 is SQVTM and CDR2 is ANQGSEA. CDR3 protein: CSVDFGGYGYTF. The CDR3 region has the DNA TGCAGCGTTGATTTCGGGGGGTATGGCTACACCTTC.

CDR3 DNA sequence: TGTGCTAGTGGTTTGGTAGATTGGCAGGGGCGGAATTGGATTCAGCCCCAGCATTTT. Translating gives CASGLVDWQGRNWIQPQHF. The J gene is TRBJ1-5, the V gene TRBV12-5; tentatively, D is TRBD1 (6 bases). The CDR3 spans 19 residues. CDR1 and CDR2 from the germline V gene are LGHNT and FRNRAP. The V end was cut by 0 bases, the J end by 6 bases, with 24 bases between.

The chain has TRBV11-2 and TRBJ2-7; D call uncertain. Germline V CDR1 and CDR2: SGHAT, FQNNGV. CDR3 length equals 15 residues. Trimming left V 2 bases short and J 3 bases short, with 14 bases between. For the CDR3, the DNA is TGTGCCAGCAGCTTAACGGCAGCCGATTACTACGAGCAGTACTTC. Protein product: CASSLTAADYYEQYF.